This T cell receptor (beta chain) was captured in a study of blood T cell repertoires in COVID-19 (dated by TCRdb to about 2020). Study-level background: Samples from collaborators originated in the United States, Italy and Spain and spanned both the acute and convalescent phases of COVID-19. The material from the prospective study consisted of cDNA or gDNA derived from T cells, B-cell-depleted T cells, or PBMCs. Sample metadata almost always included a de-identified subject ID, COVID-19 status, age in years and sex. Where HLA class I and class II types were available, the types were taken from metadata supplied by the sample provider, not from assay-based typing. Deeply sampled blood TCRbeta repertoires from subjects exposed to, actively infected with, or recovered from COVID-19 were included in the dataset. The samples were drawn from two sources: the first 160 participants of the ongoing ImmuneRACE study, and 1,200 or so subjects contributed by 6 global collaborators. The repertoires were released in a freely available public database meant as a resource for research on the immune response to SARS-CoV-2. The paper's findings and limits, for the study overall: The amount of clinical and demographic metadata varied by source and participant and was provided uncurated.

Points on this clone: Its recognized antigen is unknown. No much larger clone is present one base from it, and per-base qualities are unavailable.

Counted from cysteine to phenylalanine, this CDR3 has 17 amino acids. Of all the DNA, just the CDR3 is kept, 51 bases in frame from base 1. The germline V gene provides CDR1 MGHRA and CDR2 YSYEKL. The V end loses 4 bases and the J end loses 7 bases, and a stretch of 23 bases separates them. Participants in the prospective study were enrolled through a virtual design, were aged about 18 to 100 years, and lived in 24 United States geographic areas. In the prospective study, participants were assigned to cohorts based on the clinical history participants reported in a screening survey and a study questionnaire. Recovered participants in ImmuneRACE Cohort 3 were defined as having two consecutive negative NP/OP PCR tests, clearance from a healthcare professional, or resolution of symptoms. In the prospective study, mobile phlebotomists collected whole blood, serum and a nasopharyngeal or oropharyngeal swab from each participant. Participants in the prospective study had the option to provide additional blood draws and questionnaires over a roughly two-month period. Before DNA extraction, prospective study blood samples were shipped either frozen or at room temperature.

The immunoSEQ Assay, a bias-controlled multiplex PCR, was used to amplify TCRbeta CDR3 regions from genomic DNA. From the authors' description of their analysis: Nucleated cell counts per sample were estimated from amplification of reference gene primers within the assay. To quantify the absolute abundance of each unique TCRbeta CDR3 rearrangement, sequence reads were collapsed and filtered. For each sample, productive Simpson clonality was calculated by taking the square root of Simpson's diversity index across productive rearrangements. TCRdb provides this immuneACCESS table in a form limited to in-frame rearrangements. Some clones are lacking; in checked studies, under half of them reflect an unresolved V gene, and why the rest are absent is not known. V and J calls and clone size come straight from that table; D and trimming were deduced from the DNA. The sample table records 250,000 to 300,000 clones; 75% to 90% of these occur just once. 1.7% of the sample lies in the top ten.

Sequencing was performed on PBMCs or T cells enriched from blood (not recorded which). The source is a woman in her thirties or forties who had recovered from COVID-19. The chain is made from TRBV4-1 and TRBJ1-3; a tentative D match to TRBD1 spans 6 bases. The CDR3 in this case is CASSPGRQGPRGNTIYF. The bases read TGCGCCAGCAGCCCGGGACGGCAGGGACCAAGGGGGAACACCATATATTTT.